The 2 T cell receptor beta chains given below trace back to one sample, sequenced in a study of T cell responses to AZD1222 COVID-19 vaccine. Sequencing used immunoSEQ multiplex PCR; TCRdb keeps in-frame clones, though not all of them. The sample holds 100,000 to 150,000 clones, over 80% seen once. Sequencing was performed on peripheral blood, taken on day 0 of AZD1222 vaccination. Receptors were obtained from an adult in good health.

Of note for this clone: The same CDR3 arises from other DNA sequences in this sample as well. This chain uses TRBV5-1 with TRBJ1-1; D possibly corresponds to TRBD1 (6 bases). The CDR3 totals 15 residues. CDR1 and CDR2 (germline): SGHRS, YFSETQ. Trimming left V 0 bases short and J 1 base short, with 10 bases between. The CDR3 spells CASSLAPGQNTEAFF. In nucleotides, the CDR3 is TGCGCCAGCAGCTTGGCGCCGGGACAGAACACTGAAGCTTTCTTT.

V and J are TRBV5-1 and TRBJ1-1, with 9 bases matching TRBD1. After removal of 4 bases from V and 5 bases from J, the junction contained 6 bases not matched to a gene. This CDR3 has 14 amino acids. In germline, CDR1 is SGHRS, CDR2 YFSETQ. CDR3 nucleotide sequence: TGCGCCAGCAGCGCAACCGGGACAGGGACTGAAGCTTTCTTT. This gives the protein CASSATGTGTEAFF.